These 7 T cell receptor beta chains were sequenced from one sample in a study of CD8 T cells in ankylosing spondylitis. Study-wide results and limits: Blood from ankylosing spondylitis patients appeared to carry a characteristic eight-variant TCR beta motif.

For these TCRs, the target antigens are not known. TCRdb reprocessed the 5' RACE reads with MiXCR, giving one entry per CDR3 protein. The data contain approximately 540,000 distinct CDR3 sequences, approximately 12% of them singletons. Sequencing used blood, either unsorted or a sorted T cell fraction (not recorded which). The receptors come from a male donor with ankylosing spondylitis.

This clonotype came up many times. This chain links TRBV12-3 or TRBV12-4 with TRBJ2-1; TRBD2 agrees at 9 bases. Trimming removed 3 bases from V and 6 bases from J; junction bases left unmatched: 9. The CDR3 has 16 amino acids. The CDR3 region is CASSFASGKDFNEQFF. CDR3 DNA sequence: TGTGCCAGCAGTTTCGCTAGCGGGAAAGATTTCAATGAGCAGTTCTTC.

This clonotype has only a few counts. This chain uses TRBV21-1 with TRBJ2-3; the table gives TRBD1 as D, unverified against the DNA. TRBV21-1 is a pseudogene segment. The CDR3 length is 17 residues. The CDR3 loop is CASTTWGVPPSTDTQYF. The CDR3 nucleotides are TGTGCCAGCACCACCTGGGGGGTACCCCCTAGCACAGATACGCAGTATTTT.

The chain is built from TRBV27 and TRBJ2-5, with a weak D call TRBD1 (5 bases). This CDR3 contains 16 residues. V dropped 5 bases and J dropped 3 bases, with 19 bases sitting between them. Germline CDR1 is MNHEY and CDR2 is SMNVEV (reference sequence). CDR3 protein: CASSPRTIGIEETQYF. CDR3 nucleotides: TGTGCCAGCAGTCCTCGGACAATCGGAATAGAAGAGACCCAGTACTTC.

The chain is built from TRBV15 and TRBJ1-6; D is uncertain. The CDR3 runs 14 residues. The germline V gene has CDR1 LNHNV and CDR2 YYDKDF (reference sequence). With 0 bases removed from V and 3 bases from J, the gap between germline ends came to 3 bases. CDR3 nucleotide sequence: TGTGCCACCAGCAGAGATATCTATAATTCACCCCTCCACTTT. Encoded protein: CATSRDIYNSPLHF.

The V call is TRBV6-1, the J call TRBJ2-5; D may be TRBD1 (6 bases). Trimming removed 6 bases at V and 3 bases at J, with 11 bases between. Germline assignment: CDR1 MNHNS and CDR2 SASEGT. This CDR3 contains 13 residues. CDR3 coding DNA: TGTGCCAGCAGCGAGACAGGAAAAGAGACCCAGTACTTC. It specifies CASSETGKETQYF.

This chain connects TRBV11-3 to TRBJ2-4; 7 positions match TRBD2. CDR1 is SGHNT and CDR2 is YENEEA in the germline V gene. The CDR3 contains 16 residues. J lost 0 bases, V lost 2 bases, and 4 bases had no gene match. CDR3 sequence reads: CASSLNRGRAKNIQYF. The CDR3 DNA reads as TGTGCCAGCAGCTTAAATCGCGGGAGAGCCAAAAACATTCAGTACTTC.

This clonotype was seen repeatedly, ten times or more. This sequence joins TRBV9 and TRBJ1-5; 10 nucleotides line up with TRBD1. The V gene end was trimmed by 4 bases and the J gene end by 7 bases; junction bases not matched to a gene: 8. This CDR3 comprises 15 residues. Per the germline V gene, CDR1 is SGDLS and CDR2 is YYNGEE. The CDR3 spells CASSPGTGVSQPQHF. The CDR3 DNA is TGTGCCAGCAGCCCCGGGACAGGGGTCAGCCAGCCCCAGCATTTT. The full variable domain, completed using reference TRBV9 and TRBJ1-5, is DSGVTQTPKHLITATGQRVTLRCSPRSGDLSVYWYQQSLDQGLQFLIQYYNGEERAKGNILERFSAQQFPDLHSELNLSSLELGDSALYFCASSPGTGVSQPQHFGDGTRLSIL.